These T cell receptor beta chains were read from a single sample in a study of regulatory T cells in long-lasting Graves disease. TCRdb reprocessed the multiplex PCR reads with MiXCR, giving one entry per CDR3 protein. Of about 620,000 distinct CDR3 sequences detected, around 15% appear once; the ten largest clones hold under 20%. The same sample was also used in a study of T cells in Graves' hyperthyroidism and ophthalmopathy.

The sequencing here drew on peripheral blood mononuclear cells (PBMCs), taken at new diagnosis, from a patient treated with antithyroid drugs. These receptors all stem from a woman aged 25 to 45 with Graves disease. Each CDR3 is given with its conserved first and last residue. A D gene is named only where the DNA matches it firmly. Not every row has a clone size; where given, it reads once, few, many or a size class.

>TRBD2|few|TRBV11-2|TRBJ2-7
TGTGCCAGCAGCTCCCTTGGTTTTGCGGGAGGGACTTACGAGCAGTACTTC
CASSSLGFAGGTYEQYF
>NA|many|TRBV5-1|TRBJ2-3
TGCGCCAGCAGCTTGGAGGGACTTACCACAGATACGCAGTATTTT
CASSLEGLTTDTQYF
>TRBD2|many|TRBV7-2|TRBJ2-3
TGTGCCAGCAGCTACAGCGGGAGCCTCACAGATACGCAGTATTTT
CASSYSGSLTDTQYF
>NA|many|TRBV11-2|TRBJ1-2
TGTGCCAGCAGCTCGGAGGGGGATGGCTACACCTTC
CASSSEGDGYTF
>TRBD1|many|TRBV28|TRBJ2-1
TGTGCCAGCAGCCTCGCCGGGACAGTCACCCGCAATGAGCAGTTCTTC
CASSLAGTVTRNEQFF
>NA|many|TRBV7-2|TRBJ2-1
TGTGCCAGCAGCGTCCGGCGGGACACTACCTACAATGAGCAGTTCTTC
CASSVRRDTTYNEQFF
>NA|NA|TRBV20-1|TRBJ1-5
TGCAGTGCTAGAGCTGGCCTTAATCAGCCCCAGCATTTT
CSARAGLNQPQHF
>TRBD1|many|TRBV28|TRBJ2-7
TGTGCCAGCAGGCCGGGACAGACGTCCTACGAGCAGTACTTC
CASRPGQTSYEQYF
>NA|NA|TRBV5-1|TRBJ2-1
TGCGCCAGCAGCTTGGTCGGCAGCAGGGGGGATGAGCAGTTCTTC
CASSLVGSRGDEQFF
>TRBD1|few|TRBV7-3|TRBJ2-1
TGTGCCAGCAGCTTATTCGTGACAGGGGGGCATGAGCAGTTCTTC
CASSLFVTGGHEQFF
>NA|many|TRBV28|TRBJ1-6
TGTGCCAGCAGTTTGTCACATTCACCCCTCCACTTT
CASSLSHSPLHF
>NA|once|TRBV27|TRBJ2-2
TGTGCCAGCACCCCGGAGTTCACCGGGGAGCTGTTTTTT
CASTPEFTGELFF
>TRBD1|many|TRBV28|TRBJ2-2
TGTGCCAGCAGTTTGTTTGGACAGGGGGCATTCGGGGAGCTGTTTTTT
CASSLFGQGAFGELFF
>NA|NA|TRBV19|TRBJ2-7
TGTGCCAGTAAAGGAAGGGGCGCGGACGTTTACGAGCAGTACTTC
CASKGRGADVYEQYF
>NA|NA|TRBV13|TRBJ1-4
TGTGCCAGCAGACCTAATCGGGGCAGGGGAAATGAAAAACTGTTTTTT
CASRPNRGRGNEKLFF
>TRBD1|few|TRBV24-1|TRBJ2-7
TGTGCCACCAGTGGAACCGGGACAGGAGACTACGAGCAGTACTTC
CATSGTGTGDYEQYF
>TRBD1|NA|TRBV9|TRBJ2-7
TGTGCCAGCAGCCCGACAAGGGACAGCAGATACGAGCAGTACTTC
CASSPTRDSRYEQYF
>NA|many|TRBV29-1|TRBJ2-3
TGCAGCGCGAGACAGGTGGCATGGCAGGATACGCAGTATTTT
CSARQVAWQDTQYF
>TRBD1|few|TRBV20-1|TRBJ2-7
TGCAGTGCTAGGGGTGACCGACAGGGAACCTACGAGCAGTACTTC
CSARGDRQGTYEQYF
>NA|NA|TRBV19|TRBJ1-2
TGTGCCAGTAGTACCGGGGGACTTAACTATGGCTACACCTTC
CASSTGGLNYGYTF